This T cell receptor beta chain was profiled in a study of cytomegalovirus exposure and HLA in healthy donors. Comment on this clone: Its antigen remains unknown.

Study findings and constraints: Among the sequence variants, a highly shared cluster was likely an artifact of sequencing. TCR beta sequences reportedly predicted the HLA-A and HLA-B alleles of most subjects accurately. Other equally common chains were less clonally expanded than HLA-associated TCR beta chains, a later analysis showed.

The PCR used 60 Vbeta and 13 Jbeta primers. Authors' data handling: Tens of millions of unique TCR beta chains, roughly 11 million of them shared, were counted by a later analysis. Assay: immunoSEQ multiplex PCR; the TCRdb copy retains only in-frame clones and omits some. The V and J calls and clone size were taken over from that table, and D and trimming were inferred from the DNA. The sample has more than 150,000 clones; more than 65% are singletons. What was sequenced was PBMCs. The receptor's source is a woman between 25 and 40 years old in good health and CMV-seropositive.

DNA for the CDR3: TGTGCGAGAGCGGGGCGGCGAGGGTTACACAATGAGCAGTTCTTC. It encodes CARAGRRGLHNEQFF. This chain uses TRBV30 with TRBJ2-1; 7 bases line up with TRBD2. Germline CDR1 GTSNPN, CDR2 SVGIG (reference sequence). The CDR3 loop spans 15 amino acids.